One sample yielded the 30 T cell receptor beta chains listed below, sequenced in a study of cytomegalovirus exposure and HLA in healthy donors. The PCR ran on 60 Vbeta and 13 Jbeta primers. Sequenced by immunoSEQ multiplex PCR; TCRdb stores in-frame clones only, minus some. Of over 100,000 clones listed, around 77% are singletons. Sequencing used PBMCs. The receptors here all came from a male donor in good health and CMV-seropositive.

V gene TRBV28 combines with J gene TRBJ1-4, with a tentative D call TRBD1 (6 bases). The CDR3 contains 15 residues. Trimming removed 5 bases at V and 5 bases at J, with 15 bases between. Germline assignment: CDR1 MDHEN and CDR2 SYDVKM. CDR3 sequence reads: CASSPTGFLNEKLFF. In DNA, the CDR3 is TGTGCCAGCAGTCCCACAGGGTTCCTAAATGAAAAACTGTTTTTT. The full variable domain, rest sourced from reference TRBV28 and TRBJ1-4, is DVKVTQSSRYLVKRTGEKVFLECVQDMDHENMFWYRQDPGLGLRLIYFSYDVKMKEKGDIPEGYSVSREKKERFSLILESASTNQTSMYLCASSPTGFLNEKLFFGSGTQLSVL.

The rearrangement uses TRBV11-3 and TRBJ1-2; TRBD1 matches 8 bases. The germline gives CDR1 SGHNT, CDR2 YENEEA. This CDR3 is built from 13 residues. V trimming: 4 bases; J trimming: 4 bases; junction bases outside the gene matches: 2. CDR3 sequence reads: CASSSGQGYGYTF. The CDR3, as DNA: TGTGCCAGCAGCTCCGGACAGGGCTATGGCTACACCTTC. The variable domain in full, with the rest retrieved from reference TRBV11-3 and TRBJ1-2, is EAGVVQSPRYKIIEKKQPVAFWCNPISGHNTLYWYLQNLGQGPELLIRYENEEAVDDSQLPKDRFSAERLKGVDSTLKIQPAELGDSAVYLCASSSGQGYGYTFGSGTRLTVV.

This clone was recorded once. The chain joins TRBV29-1 to TRBJ2-2; 7 positions match TRBD1. The germline V gene has CDR1 SQVTM and CDR2 ANQGSEA. The CDR3 is 14 amino acids. With V trimmed by 5 bases and J by 0 bases, 3 bases remained unmatched. The CDR3 sequence: CSVRDSSNTGELFF. As DNA, the CDR3 is TGCAGCGTTCGGGACAGCTCGAACACCGGGGAGCTGTTTTTT.

V gene TRBV28 combines with J gene TRBJ2-7, with D perhaps TRBD1 (7 bases). The V end was cut by 3 bases, the J end by 2 bases, with 17 bases between. This CDR3 contains 16 residues. The germline V gene encodes CDR1 MDHEN and CDR2 SYDVKM. The CDR3 DNA follows: TGTGCCAGCAGTTTGGGACTGGGACAGTCGACCTACGAGCAGTACTTC. Translating it yields CASSLGLGQSTYEQYF.

The chain uses TRBV6-1 and TRBJ1-6; the D gene is possibly TRBD1 (5 bases). Trimming left V 6 bases short and J 6 bases short, with 15 bases between. This CDR3 comprises 15 residues. Germline V gene data show CDR1 as MNHNS and CDR2 as SASEGT. CDR3 DNA: TGTGCCAGCAGGCGCAGCCGGGGGACTAATTCACCCCTCCACTTT. It yields the protein CASRRSRGTNSPLHF.

The chain recombines TRBV10-3 with TRBJ1-1; tentative D call: TRBD1 (5 bases). Per the germline V gene, CDR1 is ENHRY and CDR2 is SYGVKD. The CDR3 has 15 residues. V was pared by 0 bases and J by 7 bases, with 15 bases between. The CDR3 here is CAISESLPGLGEAFF. In DNA form, the CDR3 reads TGTGCCATCAGTGAGTCCCTGCCAGGGCTGGGTGAAGCTTTCTTT.

This chain uses TRBV5-1 with TRBJ1-1; no firm D call. Germline assignment: CDR1 SGHRS and CDR2 YFSETQ. CDR3 length equals 14 residues. With 0 bases removed from V and 1 base from J, the gap between germline ends came to 7 bases. CDR3 amino acids: CASSLGLSNTEAFF. The CDR3 DNA reads TGCGCCAGCAGCTTGGGTTTATCGAACACTGAAGCTTTCTTT.

A note on this clone: The junction departs from the called germline gene at one end, perhaps through a read error. V and J are TRBV6-4 and TRBJ2-3; 12 positions match TRBD2. The CDR3 is 13 residues long. Germline V gives CDR1 MRHNA, CDR2 SNTAGT. As DNA, the CDR3 is TGTGCCAGCAGTGAATCTAGCGGGAGGGGGAAAGATTTT. It codes for CASSESSGRGKDF.

As for this clone: The junction and the germline gene differ at one end; a read error may be behind it. The chain joins TRBV5-4 to TRBJ2-6, with 9 bases that match TRBD1. There are 18 residues in the CDR3. Germline V CDR1 and CDR2: SGHNT, YYREEE (reference sequence). CDR3 coding DNA: TGTGCCAGCAGCTACCGGACAGGGGATACCTCTGGGGCCAACGGCCTGACTTTC. Translating gives CASSYRTGDTSGANGLTF.

The chain recombines TRBV6-1 with TRBJ1-4; TRBD1 aligns across 9 bases. Germline assignment: CDR1 MNHNS and CDR2 SASEGT. V was clipped by 6 bases and J by 8 bases; unmatched bases: 7. The CDR3 sequence is 14 residues long. The CDR3 DNA reads as TGTGCCAGCAGAAGGGACAGGGTTATCGAAAAACTGTTTTTT. Translated, it gives CASRRDRVIEKLFF.

The gene calls are TRBV18 and TRBJ1-2; D is uncertain. CDR1 is KGHSH, CDR2 LQKENI, per germline. The CDR3 has 14 amino acids. Trimming removed 3 bases from V and 2 bases from J, with 10 bases in between. CDR3 in DNA: TGTGCCAGCTCACCGTCCAGGAACAACTATGGCTACACCTTC. This gives the protein CASSPSRNNYGYTF.

The V call is TRBV7-2, the J call TRBJ2-3; perhaps TRBD2 as D (6 bases). V lost 5 bases, J lost 6 bases, and 15 bases lay in between. CDR3 size: 14 residues. CDR1 and CDR2 (germline): SGHTA, FQGNSA. The CDR3, as DNA: TGTGCCAGCAGCCGGGACTCAATGGCGGATACGCAGTATTTT. The encoded protein is CASSRDSMADTQYF.

V is TRBV28 and J is TRBJ2-1; maybe TRBD1 (6 bases). The V end was cut by 6 bases, the J end by 4 bases, with 10 bases between. The germline gives CDR1 MDHEN, CDR2 SYDVKM. This CDR3 is built from 13 residues. For the CDR3, the DNA is TGTGCCAGCAGGGCGGACAGTTACAATGAGCAGTTCTTC. Translated: CASRADSYNEQFF.

The chain employs TRBV19 and TRBJ2-2, with D maybe TRBD2 (6 bases). Trimming removed 7 bases at V and 0 bases at J, with 9 bases between. The CDR3 has 14 residues. Germline loops: CDR1 LNHDA, CDR2 SQIVND (reference sequence). CDR3 amino acids: CASKAGPNTGELFF. CDR3 coding DNA: TGTGCCAGTAAGGCGGGGCCGAACACCGGGGAGCTGTTTTTT.

The rearrangement uses TRBV28 and TRBJ1-2, with 7 positions matching TRBD1. Germline V gene lookup returns CDR1 MDHEN and CDR2 SYDVKM. This CDR3 comprises 14 residues. Trimming removed 7 bases from V and 8 bases from J; junction bases left unmatched: 13. This CDR3 reads CASIKGGEGAGYTF. CDR3 bases: TGTGCCAGCATCAAAGGCGGAGAGGGGGCAGGCTACACCTTC.

The rearrangement links TRBV13 to TRBJ2-7, with 8 positions matching TRBD1. The germline gives CDR1 PRHDT, CDR2 FYEKMQ (reference sequence). The ends lost 2 bases at V and 5 bases at J; junction bases unmatched: 14. This CDR3 has 17 residues. The DNA for the CDR3 is TGTGCCAGCAGCTTATTAGGCCAAGGACAGGGAGCCCACGAGCAGTACTTC. Translating it yields CASSLLGQGQGAHEQYF.

The chain recombines TRBV28 with TRBJ2-7, with 10 positions matching TRBD1. Germline V gene data show CDR1 as MDHEN and CDR2 as SYDVKM. The junction had 4 bases not matched to a gene; V was cut back by 5 bases and J by 0 bases. CDR3 length: 15 residues. The CDR3 coding sequence is TGTGCCAGCAGTCCCGGGACAGGGGTCTCCTACGAGCAGTACTTC. Amino acids: CASSPGTGVSYEQYF.

V gene TRBV14 combines with J gene TRBJ2-2; 10 bases are a match to TRBD2. CDR3 length: 17 amino acids. The V gene end was trimmed by 0 bases and the J gene end by 7 bases; junction bases not matched to a gene: 8. Germline V gene lookup returns CDR1 SGHDN and CDR2 FVKESK. The CDR3: CASSQDRSGRESGELFF. CDR3 nucleotide sequence: TGTGCCAGCAGCCAAGATCGCAGCGGGAGGGAAAGCGGGGAGCTGTTTTTT.

This clone was recorded a few times. The V call is TRBV7-2, the J call TRBJ2-1, with 12 nucleotides matching TRBD1. The length of the CDR3 is 15 residues. The junction had 4 bases not matched to a gene; V was cut back by 1 base and J by 9 bases. CDR1 is SGHTA, CDR2 FQGNSA, per germline. CDR3 sequence reads: CASSLVGTGGSEQFF. Here the CDR3 DNA reads TGTGCCAGCAGCTTAGTGGGGACAGGGGGCAGTGAGCAGTTCTTC. The entire variable domain, with the rest obtained from reference TRBV7-2 and TRBJ2-1, is as follows: GAGVSQSPSNKVTEKGKDVELRCDPISGHTALYWYRQSLGQGLEFLIYFQGNSAPDKSGLPSDRFSAERTGGSVSTLTIQRTQQEDSAVYLCASSLVGTGGSEQFFGPGTRLTVL.

This clone was detected a few times. V and J are TRBV19 and TRBJ2-7; TRBD1 matches at 9 bases. The V and J ends lost 3 bases and 3 bases, in that order; junction bases with no gene match: 3. The germline V gene has CDR1 LNHDA and CDR2 SQIVND (reference sequence). The CDR3 has 14 amino acids. The CDR3 nucleotides are TGTGCCAGTAGTATGGGGACAGGGTTCTACGAGCAGTACTTC. It is translated as CASSMGTGFYEQYF.

As concerns this clone: Other DNA sequences in the same sample also yield this CDR3. This chain uses TRBV27 with TRBJ2-7; weak D call: TRBD1 (6 bases). V gave up 6 bases and J gave up 4 bases, with 10 bases separating them. CDR1 is MNHEY and CDR2 is SMNVEV in the germline V gene (reference sequence). The CDR3 is made up of 12 amino acids. The CDR3 DNA follows: TGTGCCAGCAGCCTCCAGGGGTACGAGCAGTACTTC. Translation: CASSLQGYEQYF.

For this clone: A read error may account for a junction end that differs from germline. This chain links TRBV28 with TRBJ2-6, with D possibly matching TRBD1 (5 bases). The CDR3 totals 15 residues. Germline V gene lookup returns CDR1 MDHEN and CDR2 SYDVKM. In DNA, the CDR3 is TGTGCCAGCAGTTTATTGGGCTCTGGGGCCAACGGCCTGACTTTC. This codes for CASSLLGSGANGLTF.

V gene TRBV28 combines with J gene TRBJ2-5, with TRBD1 matching 8 bases. Germline V gives CDR1 MDHEN, CDR2 SYDVKM. The CDR3 length is 16 residues. Trimming removed 3 bases from V and 5 bases from J; junction bases left unmatched: 11. The CDR3 DNA reads as TGTGCCAGCAGTTTGCCACCAGGGGGCGCGAAGGAGACCCAGTACTTC. Translated, it gives CASSLPPGGAKETQYF.

This chain uses TRBV18 with TRBJ2-1; 10 bases are shared with TRBD2. V shed 1 base, J shed 0 bases, and the junction held 12 bases outside the gene matches. Germline V gene sequence: CDR1 KGHSH, CDR2 LQKENI. The CDR3 runs 20 residues. The CDR3 nucleotides read TGTGCCAGCTCACCACTTCGTGACATTAGCGGGAGGTTCTCCTACAATGAGCAGTTCTTC. Translated: CASSPLRDISGRFSYNEQFF. Together with reference TRBV18 and TRBJ2-1, the CDR3 gives the full variable domain: NAGVMQNPRHLVRRRGQEARLRCSPMKGHSHVYWYRQLPEEGLKFMVYLQKENIIDESGMPKERFSAEFPKEGPSILRIQQVVRGDSAAYFCASSPLRDISGRFSYNEQFFGPGTRLTVL.

This clone ranks as medium-sized. At the DNA level, this CDR3 is encoded by other sequences in the same sample as well. V gene TRBV28 combines with J gene TRBJ1-5; the match to TRBD1 covers 11 bases. Germline lookup yields CDR1 MDHEN and CDR2 SYDVKM. V lost 4 bases and J lost 6; bases outside the gene matches: 5. This CDR3 spans 15 amino acids. CDR3 sequence: CASSWGQGDIQPQHF. The DNA of the CDR3 is TGTGCCAGCAGTTGGGGACAGGGGGACATTCAGCCCCAGCATTTT.

The rearrangement uses TRBV6-5 and TRBJ2-1, with D maybe TRBD2 (5 bases). The germline gives CDR1 MNHEY, CDR2 SVGAGI. The CDR3 spans 11 residues. The germline V and J ends were trimmed by 5 bases and 8 bases, with 7 bases remaining between them. Here the CDR3 reads CASSRGYEQFF. CDR3 DNA sequence: TGTGCCAGCAGTCGAGGGTATGAGCAGTTCTTC.

The CDR3 DNA sequence: TGTGCCTGGGGTCGACAGGGATCCGGGGAGCTGTTTTTT. Its protein is CAWGRQGSGELFF. This chain links TRBV30 with TRBJ2-2; TRBD1 matches 7 bases. CDR1 GTSNPN and CDR2 SVGIG come from the germline V gene (reference sequence). The CDR3 loop spans 13 amino acids. V dropped 5 bases and J dropped 6; count of bases not matched to a gene: 6.

This chain joins TRBV12-1 and TRBJ2-1; the table's TRBD1 call for D was not verified on the DNA. TRBV12-1 is labeled a pseudogene. The CDR3 has 16 residues. The CDR3 bases are TGTGCCAGCAGCGGCAGGGCCTTTTTCTCCTACAATGAGCAGTTCTTC. Its translation: CASSGRAFFSYNEQFF.

The V call is TRBV5-6, the J call TRBJ2-3, with TRBD2 matching over 12 bases. Looked up from germline, CDR1 is SGHDT and CDR2 is YYEEEE. J gave up 4 bases and V 4 bases, and 4 bases lay outside the gene matches. This CDR3 has 15 amino acids. CDR3 DNA sequence: TGTGCCAGCAGCCTGAGGACTAGCGGGGCAGATACGCAGTATTTT. Amino acid sequence: CASSLRTSGADTQYF.

This chain's CDR3 is CAGNRESYNSPLHF. Here the CDR3 DNA reads TGTGCCGGAAACAGGGAATCATATAATTCACCCCTCCACTTT. V gene TRBV30 combines with J gene TRBJ1-6, with a possible D match to TRBD1 (6 bases). The CDR3 is 14 residues long. Trimming removed 8 bases at V and 4 bases at J, with 15 bases between. The germline V gene encodes CDR1 GTSNPN and CDR2 SVGIG (reference sequence).